The rows below give T cell receptor beta chains drawn from one sample of a study of blood T cells in healthy people across ages. TCRdb passed the 5' RACE reads through MiXCR, listing each CDR3 protein once. This sample carries some 790,000 distinct CDR3 sequences, 29% of them seen once, and the ten largest clones take about 18%. The sequenced sample was blood. Receptor source: a woman aged 80 or older in good health. Both conserved end residues are part of each CDR3. A D gene is named only where the DNA matches it firmly. Clone size is stated in some rows and not others, as once, few, many or a class when expanded.

v_call	j_call	d_call	clone_size	cdr3_aa	cdr3_nt
TRBV27	TRBJ2-7	NA	NA	CASSLEWGPYNEQYF	TGTGCCAGCAGCTTGGAGTGGGGGCCCTACAATGAGCAGTACTTC
TRBV4-3	TRBJ1-5	NA	NA	CASSQGIDKGSRHF	TGCGCCAGCAGCCAAGGAATTGATAAGGGGTCGCGGCATTTT
TRBV7-2	TRBJ1-2	NA	many	CASSLAQTVNYGYTF	TGTGCCAGCAGCTTAGCGCAGACAGTAAACTATGGCTACACCTTC
TRBV6-1	TRBJ2-5	TRBD1	few	CASTRTGGYQETQYF	TGTGCCAGCACCAGGACAGGGGGGTACCAAGAGACCCAGTACTTC
TRBV12-3/TRBV12-4	TRBJ2-1	NA	many	CASSLSGQTYNEQFF	TGTGCCAGCAGTTTATCCGGACAGACCTACAATGAGCAGTTCTTC
TRBV7-9	TRBJ1-1	NA	NA	CASIPPGWNTEAFF	TGTGCCAGCATCCCCCCGGGGTGGAACACTGAAGCTTTCTTT
TRBV5-1	TRBJ1-4	NA	NA	CASSIGEELFF	TGCGCCAGCAGTATTGGGGAAGAACTGTTTTTT
TRBV24-1	TRBJ2-7	NA	NA	CATSDLQGRWDEQYF	TGTGCCACCAGTGATTTACAGGGTCGATGGGATGAGCAGTACTTC
TRBV5-6	TRBJ2-6	NA	many	CASGSLTGANVLTF	TGTGCCAGCGGCAGCCTCACCGGGGCCAACGTCCTGACTTTC
TRBV12-3/TRBV12-4	TRBJ1-1	NA	NA	CASSTLLKNTEAFF	TGTGCCAGCAGTACCCTTCTCAAGAACACTGAAGCTTTCTTT
TRBV12-3/TRBV12-4	TRBJ2-1	NA	many	CAIGTYNEQFF	TGTGCCATCGGAACTTACAATGAGCAGTTCTTC
TRBV7-9	TRBJ1-2	TRBD1	many	CASRNRGRDGYTF	TGTGCCAGCAGAAACAGGGGCCGGGATGGCTACACCTTC
TRBV20-1	TRBJ2-5	TRBD1	many	CSAHRGPGSTETQYF	TGCAGTGCTCACAGGGGGCCCGGGTCAACGGAGACCCAGTACTTC
TRBV5-4	TRBJ1-4	TRBD1	few	CASSLEGRGGDEELFF	TGTGCCAGCAGCTTGGAGGGCAGGGGGGGCGATGAAGAACTGTTTTTT
TRBV12-3/TRBV12-4	TRBJ2-2	TRBD1	NA	CASSETGTGSTGELFF	TGTGCCAGCAGTGAAACCGGGACAGGGAGCACCGGGGAGCTGTTTTTT
TRBV7-2	TRBJ2-3	TRBD1	many	CASSFRTGADTQYF	TGTGCCAGCAGTTTCAGGACAGGGGCAGATACGCAGTATTTT
TRBV5-1	TRBJ1-1	TRBD1	few	CASSHQTGGDTEAFF	TGCGCCAGCAGCCACCAGACAGGGGGTGATACTGAAGCTTTCTTT
TRBV6-2/TRBV6-3	TRBJ2-7	NA	many	CASSWGLGTYEQYF	TGTGCCAGCAGTTGGGGTTTGGGAACCTACGAGCAGTACTTC
TRBV6-5	TRBJ1-1	NA	NA	CASSYSPEAETEAFF	TGTGCCAGCAGTTACTCGCCAGAGGCCGAGACTGAAGCTTTCTTT
TRBV20-1	TRBJ1-6	TRBD1	NA	CSARGDSVYNSPPHF	TGCAGTGCTAGAGGGGACAGTGTCTATAATTCACCCCCCCACTTT
TRBV18	TRBJ2-5	TRBD2	NA	CASSPAAQGLGNEQYF	TGTGCCAGCTCACCAGCGGCACAGGGACTAGGGAATGAGCAGTACTTC
TRBV5-1	TRBJ2-7	NA	many	CASTGRDNPYEQYF	TGCGCCAGCACGGGCAGGGATAATCCGTACGAGCAGTACTTC
TRBV4-3	TRBJ1-3	NA	NA	CASSQGGVSSGNTIYF	TGCGCCAGCAGCCAAGGGGGCGTTAGCTCTGGAAACACCATATATTTT
TRBV7-9	TRBJ2-2	NA	few	CASSSVVPNTGELFF	TGTGCCAGCAGCTCGGTAGTCCCGAACACCGGGGAGCTGTTTTTT
TRBV20-1	TRBJ2-5	NA	NA	CSAKSVLRETQYF	TGCAGTGCTAAGTCAGTCCTGCGGGAGACCCAGTACTTC
TRBV5-1	TRBJ2-1	TRBD2	many	CASTQAGTSGYNEQFF	TGCGCCAGCACCCAGGCCGGGACTAGCGGATACAATGAGCAGTTCTTC
TRBV12-3/TRBV12-4	TRBJ2-1	TRBD1	NA	CASGSGTGHNEQFF	TGTGCCAGCGGCTCCGGGACAGGGCACAATGAGCAGTTCTTC
TRBV6-5	TRBJ2-5	TRBD2	many	CASSYGGGAKSQETQYF	TGTGCCAGCAGTTACGGCGGGGGGGCCAAGTCCCAAGAGACCCAGTACTTC
TRBV7-8	TRBJ1-5	TRBD1	many	CASSRTGGHDQPQHF	TGTGCCAGCAGCCGGACAGGGGGCCATGATCAGCCCCAGCATTTT
TRBV14	TRBJ1-5	NA	NA	CASSQDQGIGNQPQHF	TGTGCCAGCAGCCAAGATCAGGGGATCGGCAATCAGCCCCAGCATTTT
TRBV18	TRBJ2-3	NA	few	CASSPRQASSTDTQYF	TGTGCCAGCTCTCCAAGGCAGGCCTCTTCCACAGATACGCAGTATTTT
TRBV3-1	TRBJ2-1	TRBD1	many	CASSQVAPGQGARDEQFF	TGTGCCAGCAGCCAAGTTGCACCAGGACAGGGGGCGCGTGATGAGCAGTTCTTC
TRBV7-2	TRBJ2-1	TRBD1	many	CASSLARTGGKAYNEQFF	TGTGCCAGCAGCTTAGCGAGGACAGGGGGCAAAGCGTACAATGAGCAGTTCTTC
TRBV6-2/TRBV6-3	TRBJ1-6	NA	few	CASSYRPENSPLHF	TGTGCCAGCAGTTATAGGCCAGAGAATTCACCCCTCCACTTT
TRBV6-1	TRBJ2-1	TRBD1	NA	CASSETRGSRVYEQFF	TGTGCCAGCAGTGAGACCAGGGGGAGCCGAGTGTATGAGCAGTTCTTC
TRBV20-1	TRBJ1-2	TRBD1	many	CSARERQGAWGYTF	TGCAGTGCTAGGGAACGACAGGGGGCTTGGGGCTACACCTTC
TRBV4-3	TRBJ2-3	NA	many	CASSQAATQYTDTQYF	TGCGCCAGCAGCCAAGCAGCTACCCAATACACAGATACGCAGTATTTT
TRBV5-1	TRBJ1-1	NA	few	CASSLGSGTHNTEAFF	TGCGCCAGCAGCTTGGGTTCGGGCACACACAACACTGAAGCTTTCTTT
TRBV6-2/TRBV6-3	TRBJ1-5	NA	NA	CASSDMGNSNQPQHF	TGTGCCAGCAGTGACATGGGCAATAGCAATCAGCCCCAGCATTTT
TRBV11-3	TRBJ1-1	NA	once	CASSTRAGPEAFF	TGTGCCAGCAGCACTAGAGCAGGGCCTGAAGCTTTCTTT
TRBV24-1	TRBJ2-1	TRBD1	few	CATSQTGPNEQFF	TGTGCCACCAGCCAGACAGGGCCGAATGAGCAGTTCTTC
TRBV12-3/TRBV12-4	TRBJ1-2	TRBD1	many	CASKKTGAINYGYTF	TGTGCCAGCAAAAAGACAGGGGCCATCAACTATGGCTACACCTTC
TRBV5-1	TRBJ1-2	TRBD1	many	CASSPGTGPYGYTF	TGCGCCAGCAGTCCAGGGACAGGGCCCTATGGCTACACCTTC
TRBV6-1	TRBJ2-1	TRBD2	many	CASSPWTSGDNEQFF	TGTGCCAGCAGCCCTTGGACTAGCGGGGATAATGAGCAGTTCTTC
TRBV3-1	TRBJ1-5	NA	NA	CASGRDQPQHF	TGTGCCAGCGGTCGGGATCAGCCCCAGCATTTT
TRBV18	TRBJ2-5	NA	many	CASSRGQRGTQYF	TGTGCCAGCTCCCGAGGACAGCGAGGGACCCAGTACTTC
TRBV12-3/TRBV12-4	TRBJ1-5	NA	NA	CASSLEAHYSNQPQHF	TGTGCCAGCAGTTTAGAGGCACACTATAGCAATCAGCCCCAGCATTTT
TRBV12-3/TRBV12-4	TRBJ1-5	NA	NA	CASTPAPNQPQHF	TGTGCCAGCACCCCGGCTCCCAATCAGCCCCAGCATTTT
TRBV3-1	TRBJ1-2	NA	many	CASRPGRNYGYTF	TGTGCCAGCCGCCCGGGACGGAACTATGGCTACACCTTC
TRBV7-2	TRBJ2-1	NA	many	CASSLEGFEQFF	TGTGCCAGCAGCTTAGAAGGCTTTGAGCAGTTCTTC
TRBV5-5	TRBJ2-6	NA	many	CASSSTSESSGANVLTF	TGTGCCAGCAGTTCGACCAGCGAGAGCTCTGGGGCCAACGTCCTGACTTTC
TRBV6-2/TRBV6-3	TRBJ1-6	NA	NA	CASSPPVAINSPLHF	TGTGCCAGCAGCCCCCCCGTGGCAATCAATTCACCCCTCCACTTT
TRBV6-2/TRBV6-3	TRBJ1-5	TRBD1	few	CASTQGQHEKPQHF	TGTGCCAGCACACAGGGGCAGCACGAAAAGCCCCAGCATTTT
TRBV20-1	TRBJ1-2	NA	many	CSASSVNYGYTF	TGCAGTGCTAGCTCAGTTAACTATGGCTACACCTTC